This TCR beta chain was sequenced in a study of T cell changes during pregnancy in multiple sclerosis. Germline CDR1 is SGHRS and CDR2 is YFSETQ. There are 14 residues in the CDR3. With 7 bases removed from V and 7 bases from J, the gap between germline ends came to 17 bases. The repertoire was sequenced with immunoSEQ multiplex PCR; TCRdb's copy has only in-frame clones and lacks some. The table has approximately 85,000 clones, approximately 93% seen once; the top ten hold more than 2%. The starting material was peripheral blood, obtained in the first trimester of pregnancy. The chain links TRBV5-1 to TRBJ2-2; tentatively, D is TRBD1 (6 bases). This TCR came from a female donor with multiple sclerosis, enrolled in a pregnancy study. The CDR3 sequence: CASDTGTWGGELFF. The CDR3 coding sequence is TGCGCCAGCGATACAGGGACATGGGGCGGGGAGCTGTTTTTT.